The 16 T cell receptor beta chains reported below all come from one sample, sequenced in a study of cytomegalovirus exposure and HLA in healthy donors. The PCR used 60 Vbeta and 13 Jbeta primers. The protocol was immunoSEQ multiplex PCR, while the TCRdb copy is restricted to in-frame clones and leaves out a portion. This table has approximately 170,000 clones, around 80% appearing once. Sequences were obtained from PBMCs. Receptor source: a woman aged 18 to 35 in good health and CMV-seronegative.

This clone was seen just once. The gene calls are TRBV11-3 and TRBJ2-7, with 7 positions matching TRBD1. Germline CDR1 reads SGHNT; CDR2 reads YENEEA. This CDR3 region has 17 residues. The trim removed 3 bases at V and 9 bases at J, leaving 20 bases unmatched. In DNA, the CDR3 is TGTGCCAGCAGCTTGGCAACAGGGGTTAGGCGTCTCATGGGGCAGTACTTC. It is translated as CASSLATGVRRLMGQYF.

The V call is TRBV23-1, the J call TRBJ2-1; 7 nucleotides align to TRBD1. TRBV23-1 is identified as an open reading frame with a role that is uncertain. V lost 6 bases and J lost 0; bases outside the gene matches: 14. The CDR3 is made up of 18 amino acids. The CDR3 nucleotides read TGCGCCAGCAGCATGACAGGGCCCCGAATACCCTCCTACAATGAGCAGTTCTTC. Its translation: CASSMTGPRIPSYNEQFF.

The rearrangement links TRBV28 to TRBJ1-4; possible D gene TRBD1, 6 bases. Trimming cost V 6 bases and J 2 bases, with 13 bases left between them. In germline, CDR1 is MDHEN, CDR2 SYDVKM. CDR3 length: 15 amino acids. DNA of the CDR3: TGTGCCAGCAGGGGCGGGGGCGCGACTAATGAAAAACTGTTTTTT. Protein sequence: CASRGGGATNEKLFF. The variable domain in full, with the rest retrieved from reference TRBV28 and TRBJ1-4, is DVKVTQSSRYLVKRTGEKVFLECVQDMDHENMFWYRQDPGLGLRLIYFSYDVKMKEKGDIPEGYSVSREKKERFSLILESASTNQTSMYLCASRGGGATNEKLFFGSGTQLSVL.

The CDR3 here is CASSLLAVTGGSYEQYF. The CDR3 DNA is TGTGCCAGCAGCTTACTCGCGGTGACAGGGGGTTCCTACGAGCAGTACTTC. The rearrangement uses TRBV7-9 and TRBJ2-7; 9 positions agree with TRBD1. The trim removed 2 bases at V and 1 base at J, leaving 9 bases unmatched. The CDR3 runs 17 residues. The germline CDR1 and CDR2 sequences are SEHNR and FQNEAQ (reference sequence).

V usage is TRBV27 and J usage is TRBJ2-5; TRBD2 is a possible D gene (5 bases). The CDR3 length is 14 residues. Germline lookup yields CDR1 MNHEY and CDR2 SMNVEV (reference sequence). V gave up 6 bases and J gave up 5 bases, with 16 bases separating them. The CDR3 spells CASRRGNNVETQYF. CDR3 in DNA: TGTGCCAGCAGACGGGGTAACAACGTGGAGACCCAGTACTTC.

The chain has TRBV29-1 and TRBJ2-1; 10 bases line up with TRBD2. Per germline, CDR1 SQVTM and CDR2 ANQGSEA. The length of the CDR3 is 15 residues. With 4 bases clipped from V and 5 bases from J, the junction kept 8 bases outside the gene matches. The CDR3 is CSVVRAGGRNNEQFF. DNA of the CDR3: TGCAGCGTTGTGAGAGCGGGAGGGAGAAACAATGAGCAGTTCTTC.

The chain employs TRBV10-1 and TRBJ2-2, with 8 bases lining up with TRBD2. Germline assignment: CDR1 WNHNN and CDR2 SYGVQD (reference sequence). Trimming took 8 bases from V and 6 from J; bases not matched to a gene: 8. This CDR3 region has 14 residues. In DNA, the CDR3 is TGCGCCAGCCCTCGGGGGGGGTTAGCCGGGGAGCTGTTTTTT. Protein sequence: CASPRGGLAGELFF.

The V gene is TRBV14, the J gene TRBJ2-3; 8 bases line up with TRBD2. The J segment lost 6 bases and the V segment lost 1 base, leaving 9 bases of the junction unmatched. The germline V gene encodes CDR1 SGHDN and CDR2 FVKESK. This CDR3 region has 16 residues. CDR3 nucleotide sequence: TGTGCCAGCAGCCAAGTATCACTAGCGGTCTGGGATACGCAGTATTTT. This translates into CASSQVSLAVWDTQYF.

This chain links TRBV4-1 with TRBJ2-1; 7 nucleotides line up with TRBD2. V trimming: 5 bases; J trimming: 0 bases; junction bases outside the gene matches: 4. The CDR3 is made up of 15 amino acids. The V gene's germline CDR1 is MGHRA and CDR2 YSYEKL. The CDR3 DNA sequence: TGCGCCAGCAGCAACCTAGCGGCCTCCTACAATGAGCAGTTCTTC. It translates to CASSNLAASYNEQFF.

The chain joins TRBV28 to TRBJ1-2, with no clear D. The germline V gene encodes CDR1 MDHEN and CDR2 SYDVKM. V shed 3 bases and J shed 1 base, with 18 bases lying between them. The CDR3 sequence is 17 residues long. In nucleotides, the CDR3 is TGTGCCAGCAGTTTTGGGTACCGAAACGGAGGTAACTATGGCTACACCTTC. It codes for CASSFGYRNGGNYGYTF.

About this clone itself: The sample carries other DNA sequences with the same CDR3. The rearrangement links TRBV28 to TRBJ2-1; D is uncertain. This CDR3 is 12 amino acids long. V was cut by 3 bases and J by 9 bases, with 9 bases left in between. Germline values: CDR1 MDHEN, CDR2 SYDVKM. The CDR3 coding sequence is TGTGCCAGCAGTTTGTTGAGTGGTGAGCAGTTCTTC. Translated, it gives CASSLLSGEQFF.

The chain uses TRBV7-9 and TRBJ2-2; weak D call: TRBD1 (5 bases). From germline, CDR1 is SEHNR and CDR2 FQNEAQ (reference sequence). The V and J ends lost 4 bases and 1 base respectively, with 16 bases between them. The CDR3 is 17 residues long. The CDR3 DNA sequence: TGTGCCAGCAGCTCCGGTCTTCGACAGCTGAACACCGGGGAGCTGTTTTTT. This codes for CASSSGLRQLNTGELFF.

This chain links TRBV5-1 with TRBJ1-3, with D perhaps matching TRBD1 (6 bases). V lost 0 bases and J lost 6, with 13 bases in between. From germline, CDR1 is SGHRS and CDR2 YFSETQ. The CDR3 has 15 amino acids. This CDR3 is CASSLASQGVNTIYF. The CDR3 bases are TGCGCCAGCAGCTTGGCATCACAGGGTGTAAACACCATATATTTT. Combining the CDR3 with reference TRBV5-1 and TRBJ1-3 gives the whole variable domain KAGVTQTPRYLIKTRGQQVTLSCSPISGHRSVSWYQQTPGQGLQFLFEYFSETQRNKGNFPGRFSGRQFSNSRSEMNVSTLELGDSALYLCASSLASQGVNTIYFGEGSWLTVV.

This chain joins TRBV5-1 and TRBJ1-1; the D gene is possibly TRBD1 (5 bases). Germline values: CDR1 SGHRS, CDR2 YFSETQ. The CDR3 length is 13 residues. V dropped 3 bases and J dropped 5 bases, with 11 bases sitting between them. CDR3 DNA: TGCGCCAGCAGCTCGTGGCAGGGAACTGAAGCTTTCTTT. Translation: CASSSWQGTEAFF.

The chain employs TRBV11-2 and TRBJ1-1; 8 positions agree with TRBD1. The CDR3 extends over 18 amino acids. Unmatched junction bases numbered 11, after V lost 1 base and J lost 1 base. The V gene's germline CDR1 is SGHAT and CDR2 FQNNGV. DNA for the CDR3: TGTGCCAGCAGCTTAGGGCCTTGGACCGGACAGGGGAACACTGAAGCTTTCTTT. Translated: CASSLGPWTGQGNTEAFF.

V is TRBV2 and J is TRBJ2-3; 8 bases are a match to TRBD1. Germline V gene sequence: CDR1 SNHLY, CDR2 FYNNEI. After removal of 7 bases from V and 1 base from J, the junction contained 4 bases not matched to a gene. The CDR3 has 14 residues. The CDR3 sequence: CASKSDRGTDTQYF. CDR3 nucleotides: TGTGCCAGCAAATCGGACAGGGGCACAGATACGCAGTATTTT.